The next 2 T cell receptor beta chains were all read from a single sample in a study of control samples from healthy donors and cancer patients. Sequenced by immunoSEQ multiplex PCR; TCRdb stores in-frame clones only, minus some. The profile shows about 110,000 clones, 70% to 90% of them singletons. The sequenced sample consisted of PBMCs. The receptors were sampled from a woman aged 55-70 years with lung cancer.

This chain joins TRBV15 and TRBJ2-3, with D unclear. Germline lookup yields CDR1 LNHNV and CDR2 YYDKDF (reference sequence). The CDR3 covers 12 residues. Trimming took off 1 base at V and 6 bases at J, with 5 bases between the two ends. CDR3 DNA: TGTGCCACCAGCAGAGTTATGGATACGCAGTATTTT. Protein product: CATSRVMDTQYF.

This clone was recorded only once. This chain uses TRBV18 with TRBJ1-3; 7 bases map to TRBD1. This CDR3 region has 17 residues. The V gene end was trimmed by 2 bases and the J gene end by 0 bases; junction bases not matched to a gene: 7. CDR1 is KGHSH, CDR2 LQKENI, per germline. The CDR3 DNA sequence: TGTGCCAGCTCACCAGGCATGACAGGGCACTCTGGAAACACCATATATTTT. It codes for CASSPGMTGHSGNTIYF.